Presented here are 15 T cell receptor beta chains from one specimen sequenced in a study of shared clonotypes between healthy human individuals. Here immunoSEQ multiplex PCR was the method, and the copy in TCRdb shows in-frame clones only, minus some. The table shows about 610,000 clones, with roughly 95% occurring only once. Naive CD8 isolation took CD45RO-negative cells positively selected for CCR7 and excluded terminally differentiated effector memory CD45RA+ cells. Sample: naive CD8+ T cells sorted from blood. The receptor source for this set is a woman in her twenties or thirties in good health.

The chain combines TRBV6-5 with TRBJ2-5, with D possibly being TRBD2 (7 bases). The CDR3 extends over 13 amino acids. Deletions cut 4 bases from V and 7 bases from J, with 13 bases between. Germline lookup yields CDR1 MNHEY and CDR2 SVGAGI. The CDR3 coding sequence is TGTGCCAGCAGTTCCGGACTAGGGGGGACCCAGTACTTC. This encodes CASSSGLGGTQYF.

This clone was recorded a few times. This same CDR3 is encoded by further DNA sequences in the sample. The chain recombines TRBV27 with TRBJ2-3; 10 nucleotides agree with TRBD2. Germline trimming cut 0 bases from V and 3 bases from J; bases unmatched to any gene: 3. The germline CDR1 and CDR2 sequences are MNHEY and SMNVEV (reference sequence). The CDR3 extends over 16 amino acids. CDR3 nucleotides: TGTGCCAGCAGTTTATCCCTAGCGGGAGCAACAGATACGCAGTATTTT. It encodes CASSLSLAGATDTQYF.

This chain uses TRBV16 with TRBJ2-7; D remains unclear. Germline values: CDR1 KGHSY, CDR2 FQNENV. The CDR3 extends over 16 amino acids. Between the trimmed V and J ends, which lost 4 bases and 5 bases, there was a span of 21 bases. CDR3 DNA sequence: TGTGCCAGCAGCCCAAACCCCCGGGCTTTGGCGGACGAGCAGTACTTC. Translation: CASSPNPRALADEQYF.

Only one count was recorded for this clone. The J gene is TRBJ2-7, the V gene TRBV2, with D uncertain. The germline gives CDR1 SNHLY, CDR2 FYNNEI. Trimming took 2 bases from V and 2 from J, leaving 13 bases between them. This CDR3 is built from 15 residues. CDR3 bases: TGTGCCAGCAGTGAATCTTCGACGATTCCCTACGAGCAGTACTTC. The encoded protein is CASSESSTIPYEQYF.

The CDR3 reads CATTRDGSSYEQYF. The CDR3 DNA reads TGTGCCACCACGAGGGACGGAAGCTCCTACGAGCAGTACTTC. The rearrangement uses TRBV19 and TRBJ2-7; TRBD1 or TRBD2 may be the D gene (5 bases each). The CDR3 runs to 14 residues. The V gene lost 10 bases and the J gene lost 0 bases, with 16 bases spanning the gap. Germline V gene sequence: CDR1 LNHDA, CDR2 SQIVND (reference sequence).

This clone is a singleton in its sample. The gene calls are TRBV9 and TRBJ2-2; maybe TRBD2 (6 bases). Germline V gene lookup returns CDR1 SGDLS and CDR2 YYNGEE. V was trimmed by 5 bases and J by 6 bases, leaving 11 bases between them. The CDR3 runs to 13 residues. The CDR3 region is CASSGPSAGELFF. For the CDR3, the DNA is TGTGCCAGCAGTGGACCTAGCGCCGGGGAGCTGTTTTTT.

The J gene is TRBJ2-6, the V gene TRBV28, with unresolved D. Trimming left V 9 bases short and J 7 bases short, with 7 bases between. CDR1 is MDHEN, CDR2 SYDVKM, per germline. This CDR3 region has 11 residues. Here the CDR3 DNA reads TGTGCCAGTGGTGGAGCCAACGTCCTGACTTTC. Protein product: CASGGANVLTF.

The J gene is TRBJ2-5, the V gene TRBV6-5; a weak D match, TRBD1 (8 bases). The CDR3 runs to 13 residues. Trimming pared 6 bases from V and 6 bases from J, leaving 14 bases between. Germline V gives CDR1 MNHEY, CDR2 SVGAGI. CDR3 sequence (DNA): TGTGCCAGCAGAACAGGGGGGGGTCAGACCCAGTACTTC. Translation gives CASRTGGGQTQYF.

The V and J genes are TRBV28 and TRBJ2-7; TRBD1 matches 9 bases. The J segment lost 7 bases and the V segment lost 6 bases, leaving 10 bases of the junction unmatched. The CDR3 spans 14 residues. CDR1 and CDR2 (germline): MDHEN, SYDVKM. This CDR3 is CASSQQGAGGEQYF. The DNA of the CDR3 is TGTGCCAGCAGCCAACAGGGGGCCGGGGGGGAGCAGTACTTC.

The chain couples TRBV7-7 to TRBJ2-2, with no clear D. Germline assignment: CDR1 SSHAT and CDR2 FNYEAQ (reference sequence). V lost 1 base to trimming and J lost 5 bases, with 5 bases between them. The CDR3 loop spans 13 amino acids. CDR3 DNA: TGTGCCAGCAGCTTAGTACGAACCGGGGAGCTGTTTTTT. It encodes CASSLVRTGELFF.

The genes are TRBV5-6 and TRBJ2-7; 8 nucleotides align to TRBD2. Unmatched junction bases numbered 5, after V lost 4 bases and J lost 2 bases. This CDR3 has 14 residues. Germline V lookup: CDR1 SGHDT, CDR2 YYEEEE. In DNA, the CDR3 is TGTGCCAGCAGCACCGGACTAGCTGCCTACGAGCAGTACTTC. Amino acids: CASSTGLAAYEQYF.

Note on this clone: Other DNA sequences within the sample encode an identical CDR3. V is TRBV5-4 and J is TRBJ2-5; no clear D. This CDR3 contains 11 residues. Germline lookup yields CDR1 SGHNT and CDR2 YYREEE (reference sequence). V was clipped by 4 bases and J by 5 bases, with 6 bases between them. CDR3 in amino acids: CASSLRETQYF. For the CDR3, the DNA is TGTGCCAGCAGCCTTCGCGAGACCCAGTACTTC.

With respect to this clone: The sample has other DNA sequences that encode this CDR3 too. The rearrangement joins TRBV27 to TRBJ2-1; D remains ambiguous. Trimming cost V 3 bases and J 3 bases, with 6 bases left between them. The CDR3 is 13 amino acids. Germline assignment: CDR1 MNHEY and CDR2 SMNVEV (reference sequence). CDR3 coding DNA: TGTGCCAGCAGTTTGACGGACTACAATGAGCAGTTCTTC. Amino acids: CASSLTDYNEQFF.

The chain combines TRBV6-6 with TRBJ2-2, with D unclear. CDR3 length equals 12 residues. Per the germline V gene, CDR1 is MNHNY and CDR2 is SVGAGI (reference sequence). Trimming took 1 base from V and 11 from J, leaving 8 bases between them. The CDR3 sequence: CASSYLGGELFF. Here the CDR3 DNA reads TGTGCCAGCAGTTACTTAGGCGGCGAGCTGTTTTTT.

This chain connects TRBV19 to TRBJ2-7; 7 bases match TRBD2. The CDR3 is made up of 13 amino acids. CDR1 and CDR2 (germline): LNHDA, SQIVND (reference sequence). Trimming removed 5 bases from V and 7 bases from J; junction bases left unmatched: 8. CDR3 sequence (DNA): TGTGCCAGTAGTCTAGCGGAGGCGGGAGAGCAGTACTTC. This gives the protein CASSLAEAGEQYF.